This T cell receptor (beta chain) was obtained from a study of ipilimumab plus nivolumab after autologous stem cell transplantation. General study findings and limits: Authors suggest TCR repertoire, Treg phenotype and gut microbiota support further study.

CDR1 and CDR2 (germline): GTSNPN, SVGIG (reference sequence). The CDR3 is made up of 15 amino acids. The germline V and J ends were trimmed by 2 bases and 3 bases, with 16 bases remaining between them. Checkpoint therapy with ipilimumab 1 mg/kg began 14 to 28 days after transplant. Patients got 3 mg/kg IV nivolumab weeks 1, 4, 7, 10, then biweekly through week 26. On this clone itself: No antigen is known for it.

The repertoire was sequenced with immunoSEQ multiplex PCR; TCRdb's copy has only in-frame clones and lacks some. The table shows fewer than 85,000 clones, with under 85% occurring only once. The chain carries TRBV30 and TRBJ1-1; D is possibly TRBD1 (5 bases). The sequence was collected from a male donor with diffuse large B-cell lymphoma. Specimen: PBMCs, collected in a trial of ipilimumab plus nivolumab as post-transplant consolidation. As DNA, the CDR3 is TGTGCCTGGAGTCCCCAGCCGGGGACCTACACTGAAGCTTTCTTT. Translated, it gives CAWSPQPGTYTEAFF.